The next 15 T cell receptor beta chains were all read from a single sample in a study of blood T cell repertoires in COVID-19 (dated by TCRdb to 2018 to 2021). The library was made by the immunoSEQ multiplex PCR assay. The source is immuneACCESS, and TCRdb retained only in-frame sequences with V and J called. Part of the clones is not carried over; for the studies checked, unresolved V genes explain less than half of this, and the remainder is unexplained. The sample profile shows some 390,000 clones; more than 85% of them were found once. The ten largest clonotypes hold around 2.9% of the sample. Sequences were obtained from peripheral blood. These receptors all come from a human donor in a cohort sampled during active COVID-19.

CDR3 sequence (DNA): TGTGCCAGCAGCGTTAGACAGGGGGCCACAGATACGCAGTATTTT. Translating it yields CASSVRQGATDTQYF. The rearrangement joins TRBV5-6 to TRBJ2-3; 10 positions agree with TRBD1. After removal of 4 bases from V and 2 bases from J, the junction contained 4 bases not matched to a gene. The CDR3 has 15 residues. CDR1 is SGHDT and CDR2 is YYEEEE in the germline V gene.

The J gene is TRBJ2-1, the V gene TRBV4-1, with D perhaps TRBD2 (5 bases). Germline V gene sequence: CDR1 MGHRA, CDR2 YSYEKL. There are 17 residues in the CDR3. Trimming stripped 4 bases from V and 6 bases from J, with 22 bases between. CDR3 in DNA: TGCGCCAGCAGCCGAGGTGGGTTAGCGCTATTAGGCAATGAGCAGTTCTTC. Amino acids: CASSRGGLALLGNEQFF.

With respect to this clone: The same CDR3 arises from other DNA sequences in this sample as well. The gene calls are TRBV5-1 and TRBJ2-7; 9 bases are shared with TRBD1. Trimming removed 0 bases from V and 3 bases from J; junction bases left unmatched: 4. This CDR3 is built from 15 residues. CDR1 is SGHRS, CDR2 YFSETQ, per germline. The CDR3 DNA reads TGCGCCAGCAGCTTGGCCGGGGGACAGGGCTACGAGCAGTACTTC. Amino acid sequence: CASSLAGGQGYEQYF.

In its sample, this clone was seen a few times. This rearrangement joins TRBV5-4 to TRBJ2-3, with 10 bases matching TRBD2. CDR3 length: 14 residues. Germline V gene sequence: CDR1 SGHNT, CDR2 YYREEE (reference sequence). Trimming cost V 0 bases and J 12 bases; bases outside gene matches: 7. The CDR3 region is CASSLGQREGPQYF. For the CDR3, the DNA is TGTGCCAGCAGCTTGGGGCAGCGGGAGGGCCCTCAGTATTTT.

The J gene is TRBJ1-4, the V gene TRBV19; possible D gene TRBD1, 5 bases. The CDR3 length is 15 residues. In germline, CDR1 is LNHDA, CDR2 SQIVND (reference sequence). The ends were cut back, 5 bases at V and 8 bases at J, with 18 bases in the middle. The DNA of the CDR3 is TGTGCCAGTAGTCCCCGGACAATCCGAAGGGAAAAACTGTTTTTT. Its translation: CASSPRTIRREKLFF.

The chain has TRBV7-8 and TRBJ1-5; D ambiguous. Germline CDR1 is SGHVS and CDR2 is FQNEAQ. This CDR3 has 17 residues. V lost 6 bases and J lost 1, with 19 bases in between. The CDR3 region is CASSLELGEGSNQPQHF. The CDR3 coding sequence is TGTGCCAGCAGTCTTGAGTTGGGAGAAGGGAGCAATCAGCCCCAGCATTTT.

The rearrangement joins TRBV28 to TRBJ1-2; possible D gene TRBD1, 5 bases. Trimming stripped 3 bases from V and 4 bases from J, with 15 bases between. The CDR3 totals 15 residues. CDR1 and CDR2 from the germline V gene are MDHEN and SYDVKM. For the CDR3, the DNA is TGTGCCAGCAGTTTGTCTGGGACTGTCCTCTATGGCTACACCTTC. It specifies CASSLSGTVLYGYTF.

The genes are TRBV28 and TRBJ1-4; no clear D. The CDR3 is made up of 15 amino acids. The germline CDR1 and CDR2 sequences are MDHEN and SYDVKM. V lost 4 bases and J 4 bases, leaving 13 bases between the germline ends. The CDR3 region is CASSSWTGINEKLFF. The CDR3 DNA reads TGTGCCAGCAGTTCTTGGACGGGAATTAATGAAAAACTGTTTTTT. Drawing the rest from reference TRBV28 and TRBJ1-4, the complete variable domain is DVKVTQSSRYLVKRTGEKVFLECVQDMDHENMFWYRQDPGLGLRLIYFSYDVKMKEKGDIPEGYSVSREKKERFSLILESASTNQTSMYLCASSSWTGINEKLFFGSGTQLSVL.

V is TRBV19 and J is TRBJ1-5; 9 nucleotides align to TRBD1. The junction had 6 bases not matched to a gene; V was cut back by 4 bases and J by 5 bases. Germline CDR1 LNHDA, CDR2 SQIVND (reference sequence). The CDR3 length is 15 residues. In nucleotides, the CDR3 is TGTGCCAGTAGTAGGGGTACAGGGGGCGATCAGCCCCAGCATTTT. This codes for CASSRGTGGDQPQHF. The entire variable domain, with the rest obtained from reference TRBV19 and TRBJ1-5, is as follows: DGGITQSPKYLFRKEGQNVTLSCEQNLNHDAMYWYRQDPGQGLRLIYYSQIVNDFQKGDIAEGYSVSREKKESFPLTVTSAQKNPTAFYLCASSRGTGGDQPQHFGDGTRLSIL.

This chain uses TRBV2 with TRBJ2-1; 9 bases map to TRBD2. The germline V gene encodes CDR1 SNHLY and CDR2 FYNNEI. This CDR3 region has 14 residues. Losses at the gene ends were 4 bases for V and 4 bases for J; bases not matched to a gene: 2. The CDR3 sequence: CASSGGGGYNEQFF. The CDR3 DNA follows: TGTGCCAGCAGTGGCGGGGGGGGATACAATGAGCAGTTCTTC.

The chain links TRBV27 to TRBJ2-7; 10 nucleotides align to TRBD1. The germline V gene has CDR1 MNHEY and CDR2 SMNVEV (reference sequence). The CDR3 contains 16 residues. V lost 8 bases to trimming and J lost 2 bases; unmatched junction nucleotides: 12. The CDR3 DNA reads TGTGCCAGCGCCCCCGGCGGGACAGGGGCGACCTACGAGCAGTACTTC. Its translation: CASAPGGTGATYEQYF.

Here the CDR3 reads CASSHRDRDEKLFF. CDR3 coding DNA: TGTGCCAGCTCACACCGGGACAGGGATGAAAAACTGTTTTTT. The V and J genes are TRBV18 and TRBJ1-4; 9 positions agree with TRBD1. With V trimmed by 4 bases and J by 6 bases, 3 bases remained unmatched. The germline CDR1 and CDR2 sequences are KGHSH and LQKENI. The CDR3 consists of 14 residues.

The rearrangement uses TRBV11-2 and TRBJ2-3; 8 nucleotides match TRBD2. From germline, CDR1 is SGHAT and CDR2 FQNNGV. This CDR3 is built from 15 residues. Trimming cost V 5 bases and J 0 bases; bases outside gene matches: 4. This CDR3 reads CASSLGTRSTDTQYF. The CDR3 DNA reads TGTGCCAGCAGCCTCGGGACTAGGAGCACAGATACGCAGTATTTT.

This chain joins TRBV28 and TRBJ2-2, with TRBD1 identical over 10 bases. After removal of 4 bases from V and 0 bases from J, the junction contained 5 bases not matched to a gene. The CDR3 covers 17 residues. Germline values: CDR1 MDHEN, CDR2 SYDVKM. Here the CDR3 reads CASSSPGQGPNTGELFF. The DNA for the CDR3 is TGTGCCAGCAGTTCGCCGGGACAGGGGCCGAACACCGGGGAGCTGTTTTTT.

The chain carries TRBV12-3 or TRBV12-4 and TRBJ1-3; weak D call: TRBD1 (6 bases). The V and J ends lost 3 bases and 8 bases respectively, with 11 bases between them. The CDR3 has 13 residues. CDR3 nucleotide sequence: TGTGCCAGCAGTTTGACAGGTGGGGACACCATATATTTT. It is translated as CASSLTGGDTIYF.